This passage covers 17 T cell receptor beta chains from one sample sequenced in a study of post-analysis software for immune sequencing data. Findings of the study overall: About five TRBV segments, including TRBV5-6, TRBV5-1 and TRBV20-1, were more frequent in patients than controls.

For these TCRs, the target antigens are not known. Unique-molecular-identifier-tagged TCR beta cDNA libraries were used. TCRdb re-derived calls from the PCR reads in MiXCR, one entry per CDR3 protein. The repertoire holds approximately 630,000 distinct CDR3 sequences, with approximately 60% as singletons. Sample: blood. The receptor source for this set is a girl aged 2-15 years with multiple sclerosis.

The chain recombines TRBV4-3 with TRBJ1-2; a weak D match, TRBD1 (5 bases). In germline, CDR1 is LGHNA, CDR2 YSLEER. V was shortened by 0 bases and J by 0 bases, with 8 bases between the two germline ends. This CDR3 region has 15 residues. CDR3 residues: CASSQDGGTNYGYTF. CDR3 DNA: TGCGCCAGCAGCCAAGATGGGGGGACTAACTATGGCTACACCTTC.

This clonotype was seen just once. This chain uses TRBV30 with TRBJ2-7; D may be TRBD1 (5 bases). The CDR3 is made up of 15 amino acids. V lost 0 bases and J lost 5, with 17 bases in between. Germline lookup yields CDR1 GTSNPN and CDR2 SVGIG (reference sequence). The CDR3 here is CAWSVKGLIGHEQYF. DNA for the CDR3: TGTGCCTGGAGTGTAAAGGGGTTGATCGGTCACGAGCAGTACTTC.

This sequence joins TRBV20-1 and TRBJ1-1, with D possibly being TRBD1 (6 bases). Germline lookup yields CDR1 DFQATT and CDR2 SNEGSKA (reference sequence). V gave up 2 bases and J gave up 11 bases, with 18 bases separating them. CDR3 length: 13 amino acids. The chain's CDR3 is CSARQGPPLGAFF. CDR3 sequence (DNA): TGCAGTGCTAGACAGGGGCCGCCCTTGGGTGCTTTCTTT.

The chain joins TRBV10-1 to TRBJ2-3; D not resolved. The germline V and J ends were trimmed by 5 bases and 3 bases, with 9 bases remaining between them. This CDR3 region has 13 residues. Germline values: CDR1 WNHNN, CDR2 SYGVQD (reference sequence). This chain's CDR3 is CASSQSLTDTQYF. DNA for the CDR3: TGCGCCAGCAGTCAGAGCTTAACAGATACGCAGTATTTT.

This clonotype was counted only a few times. The chain recombines TRBV24-1 with TRBJ1-4; TRBD1 matches at 8 bases. J gave up 7 bases and V 3 bases, and 9 bases lay outside the gene matches. CDR1 KGHDR and CDR2 SFDVKD come from the germline V gene. The CDR3 loop spans 16 amino acids. The CDR3 loop reads CATSDDSGGRGEKLFF. The CDR3 DNA reads as TGTGCCACCAGTGATGATTCAGGGGGCCGCGGTGAAAAACTGTTTTTT.

V is TRBV20-1 and J is TRBJ2-7; TRBD2 aligns across 11 bases. V dropped 0 bases and J dropped 6; count of bases not matched to a gene: 4. The germline CDR1 and CDR2 sequences are DFQATT and SNEGSKA (reference sequence). This CDR3 has 14 residues. CDR3: CSARDLAGGTEQYF. As DNA, the CDR3 is TGCAGTGCTAGAGATCTAGCGGGAGGAACCGAGCAGTACTTC.

This chain links TRBV20-1 with TRBJ2-3; D is perhaps TRBD2 (5 bases). The V end was cut by 3 bases, the J end by 6 bases, with 16 bases between. The CDR3 loop spans 14 amino acids. Per germline, CDR1 DFQATT and CDR2 SNEGSKA (reference sequence). The CDR3 DNA follows: TGCAGTGCTAGCGCCTCGAGGGAGTTGGATACGCAGTATTTT. It encodes CSASASRELDTQYF.

The V call is TRBV10-3, the J call TRBJ2-1, with D maybe TRBD2 (5 bases). Germline V lookup: CDR1 ENHRY, CDR2 SYGVKD. Between the trimmed V and J ends, which lost 8 bases and 0 bases, there was a span of 20 bases. This CDR3 region has 17 residues. The CDR3: CAISRGSHLSSYNEQFF. The CDR3 DNA reads as TGTGCCATCTCTCGGGGTAGCCACCTTAGCTCCTACAATGAGCAGTTCTTC.

V is TRBV27 and J is TRBJ1-2; 9 nucleotides match TRBD1. Per the germline V gene, CDR1 is MNHEY and CDR2 is SMNVEV (reference sequence). CDR3 length: 18 residues. The junction had 16 bases not matched to a gene; V was cut back by 4 bases and J by 4 bases. The CDR3: CASSSYSHRDREGYGYTF. The DNA for the CDR3 is TGTGCCAGCAGTTCATACTCTCACCGGGACAGGGAGGGCTATGGCTACACCTTC.

This clonotype occurred a few times. The chain employs TRBV19 and TRBJ2-5; TRBD2 might be the D (5 bases). V lost 3 bases and J 9 bases, leaving 14 bases between the germline ends. This CDR3 is 13 amino acids long. CDR1 LNHDA and CDR2 SQIVND come from the germline V gene (reference sequence). As DNA, the CDR3 is TGTGCCAGTAGTATGACGGGGTTGATGGCCCAGTACTTC. This translates into CASSMTGLMAQYF.

The rearrangement joins TRBV6-5 to TRBJ1-2; D ambiguous. CDR3 length: 13 amino acids. V dropped 3 bases and J dropped 3 bases, with 8 bases sitting between them. Germline assignment: CDR1 MNHEY and CDR2 SVGAGI. The CDR3 bases are TGTGCCAGCAGTTATTCATACGACTATGGCTACACCTTC. Encoded protein: CASSYSYDYGYTF.

In this sample, this clonotype turned up a few times. The V and J genes are TRBV20-1 and TRBJ2-6; 8 bases align to TRBD1. This CDR3 contains 17 residues. Germline trimming cut 5 bases from V and 0 bases from J; bases unmatched to any gene: 9. Germline CDR1 is DFQATT and CDR2 is SNEGSKA (reference sequence). CDR3 in DNA: TGCAGTGCTGCGACGACAGGGGACGTCTCTGGGGCCAACGTCCTGACTTTC. Amino acid sequence: CSAATTGDVSGANVLTF.

This chain links TRBV30 with TRBJ2-6; maybe TRBD1 (6 bases). The germline V and J ends were trimmed by 5 bases and 4 bases, with 12 bases remaining between them. Germline assignment: CDR1 GTSNPN and CDR2 SVGIG (reference sequence). The CDR3 loop spans 14 amino acids. CDR3 residues: CAWFTGFGANVLTF. The CDR3 nucleotides read TGTGCCTGGTTCACAGGGTTCGGGGCCAACGTCCTGACTTTC.

This clonotype was counted a few times. This chain connects TRBV6-6 to TRBJ1-5; tentatively, D is TRBD1 (6 bases). CDR1 and CDR2 from the germline V gene are MNHNY and SVGAGI (reference sequence). Trimming pared 2 bases from V and 5 bases from J, leaving 13 bases between. This CDR3 is built from 15 residues. The CDR3 DNA reads TGTGCCAGCAGTTACCCACAGGGTTCTGATCAGCCCCAGCATTTT. The encoded protein is CASSYPQGSDQPQHF.

This clonotype appeared once. The J gene is TRBJ2-1, the V gene TRBV6-1; no reliable D call. Looked up from germline, CDR1 is MNHNS and CDR2 is SASEGT. V was trimmed by 5 bases and J by 8 bases, leaving 13 bases between them. The CDR3 loop spans 13 amino acids. The CDR3 nucleotides read TGTGCCAGCAGTCTTTGGACGCCGGATGAGCAGTTCTTC. Protein: CASSLWTPDEQFF.

V is TRBV12-3 or TRBV12-4 and J is TRBJ2-5, with D possibly matching TRBD1 (5 bases). This CDR3 spans 16 amino acids. The V end lost 6 bases, the J end lost 2 bases, and 19 bases lay between the germline ends. CDR3 coding DNA: TGTGCCAGCAGCACCCCCTCAGGGTTGAATCAAGAGACCCAGTACTTC. It specifies CASSTPSGLNQETQYF.

The chain is built from TRBV12-3 or TRBV12-4 and TRBJ2-1; the match to TRBD2 covers 8 bases. The CDR3 sequence is 16 residues long. J was trimmed by 8 bases and V by 1 base; bases with no gene match: 10. For the CDR3, the DNA is TGTGCCAGCAGTTTAGTTTACGGGAGGGCCAGGGATGAGCAGTTCTTC. It translates to CASSLVYGRARDEQFF.